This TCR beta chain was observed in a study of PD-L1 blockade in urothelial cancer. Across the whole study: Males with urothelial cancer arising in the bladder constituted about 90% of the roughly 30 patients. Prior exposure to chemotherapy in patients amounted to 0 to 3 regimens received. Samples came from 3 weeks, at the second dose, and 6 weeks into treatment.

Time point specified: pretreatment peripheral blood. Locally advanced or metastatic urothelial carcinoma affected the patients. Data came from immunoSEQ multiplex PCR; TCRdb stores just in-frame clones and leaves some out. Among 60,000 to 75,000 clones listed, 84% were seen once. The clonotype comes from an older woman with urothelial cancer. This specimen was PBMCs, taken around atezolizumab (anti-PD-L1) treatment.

DNA for the CDR3: TGTGCCAGCAGTTTTGGGTCGACGGGCTCCTACGAGCAGTACTTC. Its translation: CASSFGSTGSYEQYF. The V and J genes are TRBV5-6 and TRBJ2-7; D gene ambiguous. V was shortened by 5 bases and J by 0 bases, with 15 bases between the two germline ends. The CDR3 sequence is 15 residues long. The germline V gene encodes CDR1 SGHDT and CDR2 YYEEEE.